The 15 T cell receptor beta chains given below trace back to one sample, sequenced in a study of blood T cell repertoires in COVID-19. Data came from immunoSEQ multiplex PCR; TCRdb stores just in-frame clones and leaves some out. The top ten hold roughly 73% of the sample, which has over 25,000 clones, about four fifths seen once. Sequencing used peripheral blood. Source of these receptors: a man between 65 and 79 years old with acute or convalescent COVID-19.

The V gene is TRBV19, the J gene TRBJ1-4, with 9 bases identical to TRBD1. Germline CDR1 is LNHDA and CDR2 is SQIVND (reference sequence). Trimming at V came to 9 bases and at J to 8 bases, leaving 7 bases not matched to a gene. The CDR3 loop spans 13 amino acids. CDR3 amino acids: CASRRTGEEKLFF. CDR3 bases: TGTGCCAGCAGAAGGACAGGGGAGGAAAAACTGTTTTTT.

This clone was found once. J is TRBJ1-5 and V is TRBV18, with TRBD1 matching 8 bases. Germline V gives CDR1 KGHSH, CDR2 LQKENI. The V gene end was trimmed by 5 bases and the J gene end by 2 bases; junction bases not matched to a gene: 8. The CDR3 covers 16 residues. CDR3 in amino acids: CASSKTTGEGNQPQHF. Written as DNA, the CDR3 is TGTGCCAGCTCAAAAACGACAGGGGAGGGCAATCAGCCCCAGCATTTT.

The chain is built from TRBV12-3 or TRBV12-4 and TRBJ2-3; D might be TRBD2 (6 bases). V was pared by 5 bases and J by 9 bases, with 12 bases between. CDR3 size: 12 residues. CDR3 sequence (DNA): TGTGCCAGCAGTCCGGGACGGGGGACGCAGTATTTT. Translated, it gives CASSPGRGTQYF.

The chain has TRBV5-1 and TRBJ2-7; the match to TRBD2 covers 7 bases. Germline CDR1 SGHRS, CDR2 YFSETQ. With V trimmed by 5 bases and J by 4 bases, 15 bases remained unmatched. CDR3 length: 16 residues. Here the CDR3 reads CASRGTYGTKLYEQYF. In DNA, the CDR3 is TGCGCCAGCAGAGGGACCTACGGGACTAAACTTTACGAGCAGTACTTC.

V gene TRBV7-2 combines with J gene TRBJ1-5; D is unclear. Trimming cost V 0 bases and J 7 bases, with 13 bases left between them. In germline, CDR1 is SGHTA, CDR2 FQGNSA. The CDR3 has 15 residues. The CDR3 sequence is CASSLALSGNQPQHF. CDR3 coding DNA: TGTGCCAGCAGCTTAGCTTTATCGGGGAACCAGCCCCAGCATTTT.

This clone has more than one count but fewer than ten. The CDR3 region is CASSLDRVGGNTIYF. CDR3 DNA: TGTGCCAGCAGCCTGGACAGGGTGGGCGGAAACACCATATATTTT. This chain links TRBV5-5 with TRBJ1-3, with 8 bases aligning to TRBD1. This CDR3 has 15 amino acids. Germline-derived CDR1 and CDR2 are SGHKS and YYEKEE (reference sequence). The V gene end was trimmed by 4 bases and the J gene end by 4 bases; junction bases not matched to a gene: 7.

J is TRBJ2-3 and V is TRBV27; 11 nucleotides agree with TRBD2. Germline CDR1 and CDR2: MNHEY and SMNVEV (reference sequence). The CDR3 totals 17 residues. J was trimmed by 3 bases and V by 0 bases; bases with no gene match: 5. The CDR3 sequence: CASSLSVTSGTTDTQYF. As DNA, the CDR3 is TGTGCCAGCAGTTTATCGGTGACTAGCGGGACGACAGATACGCAGTATTTT.

This clone was observed a few times. The chain couples TRBV12-3 or TRBV12-4 to TRBJ2-3; D is undetermined. The CDR3 is 11 residues long. V lost 6 bases and J lost 4, with 5 bases in between. CDR3 nucleotides: TGTGCCAGCAGACAAGCAGATACGCAGTATTTT. It encodes CASRQADTQYF.

The rearrangement joins TRBV10-2 to TRBJ1-2, with 9 bases that match TRBD1. Unmatched junction bases numbered 5, after V lost 8 bases and J lost 4 bases. Germline lookup yields CDR1 WSHSY and CDR2 SAAADI. CDR3 length: 13 residues. The CDR3 DNA is TGCGCCAGCCTCCGGGACAGGGCCTATGGCTACACCTTC. Amino acid sequence: CASLRDRAYGYTF.

The chain is built from TRBV29-1 and TRBJ2-2; weak D call: TRBD1 (5 bases). Germline CDR1 and CDR2: SQVTM and ANQGSEA. The V end lost 7 bases, the J end lost 5 bases, and 11 bases lay between the germline ends. The CDR3 has 12 amino acids. The CDR3 sequence: CSARQITGELFF. CDR3 nucleotides: TGCAGCGCCCGACAGATAACCGGGGAGCTGTTTTTT.

This clone was counted once. V is TRBV18 and J is TRBJ1-2, with 10 bases that match TRBD1. This CDR3 is 15 amino acids long. Looked up from germline, CDR1 is KGHSH and CDR2 is LQKENI. With V trimmed by 6 bases and J by 6 bases, 10 bases remained unmatched. The CDR3 loop is CASSLSTGGDDGYTF. The CDR3 bases are TGTGCCAGCTCGCTTTCGACAGGGGGCGACGATGGCTACACCTTC.

V and J are TRBV6-1 and TRBJ1-1; the D gene is possibly TRBD1 (6 bases). Deletions cut 2 bases from V and 3 bases from J, with 7 bases between. CDR1 and CDR2 from the germline V gene are MNHNS and SASEGT. This CDR3 is 13 amino acids long. The CDR3 spells CASSEQGYTEAFF. The CDR3 DNA reads TGTGCCAGCAGTGAACAGGGGTACACTGAAGCTTTCTTT.

This chain links TRBV7-2 with TRBJ2-1; 11 bases fit TRBD2. CDR3 length equals 15 residues. The V gene end was trimmed by 3 bases and the J gene end by 6 bases; junction bases not matched to a gene: 4. Germline loops: CDR1 SGHTA, CDR2 FQGNSA. CDR3 sequence reads: CASSFSGTSGNEQFF. The CDR3 bases are TGTGCCAGCAGCTTCTCCGGGACTAGCGGCAATGAGCAGTTCTTC.

CDR3 amino acids: CASSSQRAPYEQYF. Written as DNA, the CDR3 is TGTGCCAGCAGTTCCCAGCGGGCCCCCTACGAGCAGTACTTC. The chain has TRBV6-2 or TRBV6-3 and TRBJ2-7, with TRBD2 as a possible D gene (6 bases). Germline V gene data show CDR1 as MNHEY and CDR2 as SVGEGT. Trimming stripped 4 bases from V and 2 bases from J, with 12 bases between. The CDR3 spans 14 residues.

The chain has TRBV6-5 and TRBJ1-1, with TRBD1 matching over 9 bases. Losses at the gene ends were 0 bases for V and 4 bases for J; bases not matched to a gene: 3. The CDR3 extends over 15 amino acids. The germline V gene encodes CDR1 MNHEY and CDR2 SVGAGI. The CDR3 spells CASSYSGTGTTEAFF. In nucleotides, the CDR3 is TGTGCCAGCAGTTACTCCGGGACAGGGACCACTGAAGCTTTCTTT.